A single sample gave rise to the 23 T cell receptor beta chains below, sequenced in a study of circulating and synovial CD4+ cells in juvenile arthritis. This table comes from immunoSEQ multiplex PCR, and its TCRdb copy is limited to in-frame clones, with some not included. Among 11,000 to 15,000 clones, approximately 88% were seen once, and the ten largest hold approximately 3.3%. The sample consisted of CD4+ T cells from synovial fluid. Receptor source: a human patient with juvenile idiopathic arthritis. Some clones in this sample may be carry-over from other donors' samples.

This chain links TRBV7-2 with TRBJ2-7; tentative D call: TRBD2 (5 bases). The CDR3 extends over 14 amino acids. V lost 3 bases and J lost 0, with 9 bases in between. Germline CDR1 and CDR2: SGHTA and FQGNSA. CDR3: CASSFGGSSYEQYF. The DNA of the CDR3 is TGTGCCAGCAGCTTCGGAGGAAGCTCCTACGAGCAGTACTTC. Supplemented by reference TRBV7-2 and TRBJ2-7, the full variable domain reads GAGVSQSPSNKVTEKGKDVELRCDPISGHTALYWYRQSLGQGLEFLIYFQGNSAPDKSGLPSDRFSAERTGGSVSTLTIQRTQQEDSAVYLCASSFGGSSYEQYFGPGTRLTVT.

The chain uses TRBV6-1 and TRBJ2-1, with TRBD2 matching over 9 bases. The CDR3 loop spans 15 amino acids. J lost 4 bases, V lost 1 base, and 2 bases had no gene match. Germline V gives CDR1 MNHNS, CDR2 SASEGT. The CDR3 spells CASSEGAGGYNEQFF. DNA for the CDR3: TGTGCCAGCAGTGAAGGGGCGGGAGGGTACAATGAGCAGTTCTTC.

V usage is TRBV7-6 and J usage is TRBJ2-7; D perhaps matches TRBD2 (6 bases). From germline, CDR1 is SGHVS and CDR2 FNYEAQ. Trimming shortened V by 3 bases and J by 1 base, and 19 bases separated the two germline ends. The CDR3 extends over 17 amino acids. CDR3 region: CASSLGVVGGSSYEQYF. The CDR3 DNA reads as TGTGCCAGCAGCTTGGGGGTTGTCGGGGGATCATCCTACGAGCAGTACTTC.

CDR3 region: CASGQGSTEAFF. The DNA for the CDR3 is TGTGCCAGCGGGCAGGGTAGCACTGAAGCTTTCTTT. The chain has TRBV2 and TRBJ1-1, with a tentative D call TRBD1 (5 bases). The CDR3 is 12 residues long. Germline V gives CDR1 SNHLY, CDR2 FYNNEI. The V end lost 8 bases, the J end lost 4 bases, and 11 bases lay between the germline ends.

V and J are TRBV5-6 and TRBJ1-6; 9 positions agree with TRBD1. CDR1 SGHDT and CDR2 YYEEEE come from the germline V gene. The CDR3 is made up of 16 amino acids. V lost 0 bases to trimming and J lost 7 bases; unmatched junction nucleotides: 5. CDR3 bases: TGTGCCAGCAGCTTGGACCGGACAGGGGCGAATTCACCCCTCCACTTT. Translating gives CASSLDRTGANSPLHF.

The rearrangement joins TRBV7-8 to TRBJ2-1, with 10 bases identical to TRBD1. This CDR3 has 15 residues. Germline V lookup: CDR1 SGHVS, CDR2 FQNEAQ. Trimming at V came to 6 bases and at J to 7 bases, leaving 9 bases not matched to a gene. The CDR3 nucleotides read TGTGCCAGCAGACCCGGGACAGGGGTTTGGAATGAGCAGTTCTTC. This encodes CASRPGTGVWNEQFF.

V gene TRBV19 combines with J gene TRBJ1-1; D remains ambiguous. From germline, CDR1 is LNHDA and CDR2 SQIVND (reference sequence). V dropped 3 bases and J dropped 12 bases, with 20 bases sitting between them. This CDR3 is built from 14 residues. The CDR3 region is CASSISSRVFGTFF. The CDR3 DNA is TGTGCCAGTAGTATTAGTTCAAGGGTATTCGGGACTTTCTTT. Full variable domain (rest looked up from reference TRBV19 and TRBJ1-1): DGGITQSPKYLFRKEGQNVTLSCEQNLNHDAMYWYRQDPGQGLRLIYYSQIVNDFQKGDIAEGYSVSREKKESFPLTVTSAQKNPTAFYLCASSISSRVFGTFFGQGTRLTVV.

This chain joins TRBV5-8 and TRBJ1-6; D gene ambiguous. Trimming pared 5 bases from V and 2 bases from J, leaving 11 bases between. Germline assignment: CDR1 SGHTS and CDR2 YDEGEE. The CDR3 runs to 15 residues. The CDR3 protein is CASSSTVAYNSPLHF. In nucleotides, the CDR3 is TGTGCCAGCAGTTCCACGGTAGCCTATAATTCACCCCTCCACTTT.

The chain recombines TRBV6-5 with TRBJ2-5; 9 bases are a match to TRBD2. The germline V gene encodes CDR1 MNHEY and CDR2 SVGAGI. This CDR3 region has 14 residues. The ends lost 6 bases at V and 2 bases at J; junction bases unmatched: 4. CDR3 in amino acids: CASSLAGLQETQYF. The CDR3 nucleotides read TGTGCCAGCAGCCTAGCGGGGCTTCAAGAGACCCAGTACTTC.

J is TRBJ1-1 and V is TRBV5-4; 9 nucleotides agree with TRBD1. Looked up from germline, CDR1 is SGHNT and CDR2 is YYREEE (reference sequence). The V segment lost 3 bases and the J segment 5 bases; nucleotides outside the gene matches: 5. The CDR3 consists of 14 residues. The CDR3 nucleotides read TGTGCCAGCAGCTGGGACAGGGCGGATACTGAAGCTTTCTTT. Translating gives CASSWDRADTEAFF.

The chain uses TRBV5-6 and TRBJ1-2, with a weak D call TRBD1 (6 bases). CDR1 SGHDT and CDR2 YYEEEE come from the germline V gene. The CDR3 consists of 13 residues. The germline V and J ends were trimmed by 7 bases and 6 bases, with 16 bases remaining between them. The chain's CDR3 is CASETGIEDGYTF. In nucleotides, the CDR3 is TGTGCCAGCGAAACAGGGATAGAAGATGGCTACACCTTC.

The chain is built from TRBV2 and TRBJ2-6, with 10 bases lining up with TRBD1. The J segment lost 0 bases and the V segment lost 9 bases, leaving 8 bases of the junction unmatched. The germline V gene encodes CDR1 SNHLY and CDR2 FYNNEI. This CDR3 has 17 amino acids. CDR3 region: CASTRQGARSGANVLTF. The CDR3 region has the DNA TGTGCCAGTACAAGACAGGGGGCTCGCTCTGGGGCCAACGTCCTGACTTTC.

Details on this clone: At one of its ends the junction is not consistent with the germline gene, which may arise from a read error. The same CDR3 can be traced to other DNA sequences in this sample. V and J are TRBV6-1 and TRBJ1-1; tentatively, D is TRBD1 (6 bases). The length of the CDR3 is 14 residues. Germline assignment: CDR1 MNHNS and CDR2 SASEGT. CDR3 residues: CASSRDTANTEAFF. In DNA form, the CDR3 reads TGTGCCAGCAGTAGGGACACTGCGAACACTGAAGCCTTCTTT.

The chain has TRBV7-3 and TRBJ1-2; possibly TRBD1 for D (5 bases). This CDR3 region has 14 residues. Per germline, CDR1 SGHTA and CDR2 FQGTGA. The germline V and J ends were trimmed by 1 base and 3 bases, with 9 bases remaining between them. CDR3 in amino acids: CASSLNGGDYGYTF. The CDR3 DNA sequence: TGTGCCAGCAGCTTAAATGGGGGGGACTATGGCTACACCTTC.

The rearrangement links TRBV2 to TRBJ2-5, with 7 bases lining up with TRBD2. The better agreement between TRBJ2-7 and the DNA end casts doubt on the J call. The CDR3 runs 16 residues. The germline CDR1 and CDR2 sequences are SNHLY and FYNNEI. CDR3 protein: CASRRPFGGRAYEQYF. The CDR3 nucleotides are TGTGCCAGCAGGAGGCCCTTTGGGGGGAGGGCCTACGAGCAGTACTTC.

The CDR3 loop is CASSLESLAGGNSYEQYF. CDR3 bases: TGTGCCAGCAGCTTAGAGTCACTAGCGGGGGGAAACTCCTACGAGCAGTACTTC. The rearrangement links TRBV7-2 to TRBJ2-7; 12 bases agree with TRBD2. CDR3 length: 18 amino acids. Germline loops: CDR1 SGHTA, CDR2 FQGNSA. The V gene end was trimmed by 1 base and the J gene end by 0 bases; junction bases not matched to a gene: 7.

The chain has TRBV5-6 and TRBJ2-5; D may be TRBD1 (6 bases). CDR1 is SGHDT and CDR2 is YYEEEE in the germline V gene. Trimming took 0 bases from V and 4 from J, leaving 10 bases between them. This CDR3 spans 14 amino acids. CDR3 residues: CASSLVGAGETQYF. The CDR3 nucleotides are TGTGCCAGCAGCTTGGTGGGGGCAGGAGAGACCCAGTACTTC.

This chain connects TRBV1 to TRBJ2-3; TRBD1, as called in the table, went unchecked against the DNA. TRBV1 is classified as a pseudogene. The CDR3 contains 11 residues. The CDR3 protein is CTSSPMDTQYF. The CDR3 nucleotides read TGCACCAGCAGCCCCATGGATACGCAGTATTTT.

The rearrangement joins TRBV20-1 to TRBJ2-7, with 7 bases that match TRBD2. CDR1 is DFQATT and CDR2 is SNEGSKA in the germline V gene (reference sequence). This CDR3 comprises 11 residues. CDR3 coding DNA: TGCAGAGCGGGACGGGCCTACGAGCAGTACTTC. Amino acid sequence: CRAGRAYEQYF.

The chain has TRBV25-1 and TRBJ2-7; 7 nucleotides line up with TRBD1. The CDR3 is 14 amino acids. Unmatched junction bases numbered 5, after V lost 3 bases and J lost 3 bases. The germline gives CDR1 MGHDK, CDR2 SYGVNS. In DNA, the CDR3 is TGTGCCAGCAGTGATGGGGGACAGAGCTACGAGCAGTACTTC. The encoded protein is CASSDGGQSYEQYF.

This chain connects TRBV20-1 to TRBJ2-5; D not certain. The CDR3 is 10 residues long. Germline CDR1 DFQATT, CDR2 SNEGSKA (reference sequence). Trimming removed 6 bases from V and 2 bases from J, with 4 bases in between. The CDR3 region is CSASQETQYF. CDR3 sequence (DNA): TGCAGTGCATCGCAAGAGACCCAGTACTTC.

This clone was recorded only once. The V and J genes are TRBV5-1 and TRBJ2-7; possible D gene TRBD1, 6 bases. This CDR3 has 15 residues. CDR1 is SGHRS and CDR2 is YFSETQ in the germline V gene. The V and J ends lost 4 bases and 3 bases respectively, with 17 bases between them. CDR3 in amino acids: CASSPRTANYYEQYF. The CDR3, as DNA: TGCGCCAGCAGCCCCCGGACAGCAAATTACTACGAGCAGTACTTC.

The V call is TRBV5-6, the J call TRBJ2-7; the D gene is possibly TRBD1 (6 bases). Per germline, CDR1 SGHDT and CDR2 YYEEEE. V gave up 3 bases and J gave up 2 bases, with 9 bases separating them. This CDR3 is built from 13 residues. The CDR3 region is CASSYQGTYEQYF. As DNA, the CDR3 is TGTGCCAGCAGCTATCAGGGGACCTACGAGCAGTACTTC.